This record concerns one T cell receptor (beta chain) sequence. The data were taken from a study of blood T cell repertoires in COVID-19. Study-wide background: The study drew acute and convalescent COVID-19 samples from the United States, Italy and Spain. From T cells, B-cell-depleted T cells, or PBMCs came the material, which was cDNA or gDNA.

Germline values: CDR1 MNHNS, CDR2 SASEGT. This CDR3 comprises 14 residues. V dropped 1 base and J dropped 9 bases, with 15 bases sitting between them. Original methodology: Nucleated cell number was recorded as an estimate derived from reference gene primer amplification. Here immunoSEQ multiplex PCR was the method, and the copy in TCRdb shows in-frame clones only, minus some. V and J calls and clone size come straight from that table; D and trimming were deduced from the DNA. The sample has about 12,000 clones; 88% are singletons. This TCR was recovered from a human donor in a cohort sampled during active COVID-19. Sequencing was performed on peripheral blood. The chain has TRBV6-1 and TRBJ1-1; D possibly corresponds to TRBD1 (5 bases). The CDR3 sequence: CASSEGGDPHQAFF. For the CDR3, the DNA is TGTGCCAGCAGTGAAGGGGGGGACCCTCATCAAGCTTTCTTT.